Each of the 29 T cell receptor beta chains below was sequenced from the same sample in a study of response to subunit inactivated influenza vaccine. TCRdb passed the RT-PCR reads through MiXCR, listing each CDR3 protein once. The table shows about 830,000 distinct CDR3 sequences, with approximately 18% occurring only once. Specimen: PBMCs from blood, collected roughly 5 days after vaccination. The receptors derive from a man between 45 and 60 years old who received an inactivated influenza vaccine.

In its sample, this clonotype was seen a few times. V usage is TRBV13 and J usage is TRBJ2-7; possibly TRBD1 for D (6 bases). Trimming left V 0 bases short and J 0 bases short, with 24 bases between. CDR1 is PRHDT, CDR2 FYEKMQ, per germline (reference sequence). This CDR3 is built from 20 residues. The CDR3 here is CASSLGAIRWTDESSYEQYF. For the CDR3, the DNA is TGTGCCAGCAGCTTAGGGGCAATTCGCTGGACAGACGAGAGCTCCTACGAGCAGTACTTC.

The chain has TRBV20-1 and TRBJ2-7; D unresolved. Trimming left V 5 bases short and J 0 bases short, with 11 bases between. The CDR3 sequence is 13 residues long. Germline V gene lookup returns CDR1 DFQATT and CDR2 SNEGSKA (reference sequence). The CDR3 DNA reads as TGCAGTGCTCCTGACTGGGCCTCCTACGAGCAGTACTTC. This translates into CSAPDWASYEQYF.

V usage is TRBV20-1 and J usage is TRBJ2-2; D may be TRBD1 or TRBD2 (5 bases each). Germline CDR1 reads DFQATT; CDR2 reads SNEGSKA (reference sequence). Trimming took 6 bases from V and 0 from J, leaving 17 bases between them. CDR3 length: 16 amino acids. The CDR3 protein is CSARDPDASNTGELFF. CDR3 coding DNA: TGCAGTGCAAGGGACCCCGACGCTTCGAACACCGGGGAGCTGTTTTTT.

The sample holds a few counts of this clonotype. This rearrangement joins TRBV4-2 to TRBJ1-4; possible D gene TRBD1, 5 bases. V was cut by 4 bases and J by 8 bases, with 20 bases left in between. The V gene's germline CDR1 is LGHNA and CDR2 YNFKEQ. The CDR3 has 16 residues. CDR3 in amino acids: CASSPLIGGTGEKLFF. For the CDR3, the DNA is TGTGCCAGCAGCCCACTCATCGGGGGGACGGGGGAAAAACTGTTTTTT.

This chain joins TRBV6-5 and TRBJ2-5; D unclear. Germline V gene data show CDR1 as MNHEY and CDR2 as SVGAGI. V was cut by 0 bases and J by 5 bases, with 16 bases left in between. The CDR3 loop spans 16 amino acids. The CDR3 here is CASSYSIPSQMETQYF. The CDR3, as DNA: TGTGCCAGCAGTTACTCGATACCGTCCCAGATGGAGACCCAGTACTTC.

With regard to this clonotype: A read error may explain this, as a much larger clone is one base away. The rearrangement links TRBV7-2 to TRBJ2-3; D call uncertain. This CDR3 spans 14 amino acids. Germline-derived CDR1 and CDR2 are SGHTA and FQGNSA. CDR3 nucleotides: TGTGACAGCAGCCCCATGAAGAGCACAGATACGCAGTATTTT. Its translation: CDSSPMKSTDTQYF.

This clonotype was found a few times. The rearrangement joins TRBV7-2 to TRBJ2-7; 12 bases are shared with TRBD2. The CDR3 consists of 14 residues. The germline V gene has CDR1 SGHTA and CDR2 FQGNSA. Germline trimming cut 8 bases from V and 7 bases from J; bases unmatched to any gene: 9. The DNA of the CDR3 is TGTGCCAGCCGACTAGCGGGAGCGTCGCGGGAGCAGTACTTC. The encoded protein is CASRLAGASREQYF.

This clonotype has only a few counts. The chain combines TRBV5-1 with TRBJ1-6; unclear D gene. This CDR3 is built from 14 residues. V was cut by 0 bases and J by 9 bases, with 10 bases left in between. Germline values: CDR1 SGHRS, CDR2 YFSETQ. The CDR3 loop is CASSLAGVASPLHF. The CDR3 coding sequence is TGCGCCAGCAGCTTGGCCGGGGTGGCTTCACCCCTCCACTTT.

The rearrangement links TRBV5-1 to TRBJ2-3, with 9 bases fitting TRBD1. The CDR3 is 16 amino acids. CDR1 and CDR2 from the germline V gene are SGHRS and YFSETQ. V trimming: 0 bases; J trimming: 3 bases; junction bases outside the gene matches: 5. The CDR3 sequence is CASSLGQGTGTDTQYF. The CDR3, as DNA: TGCGCCAGCAGCTTGGGCCAAGGGACAGGGACAGATACGCAGTATTTT.

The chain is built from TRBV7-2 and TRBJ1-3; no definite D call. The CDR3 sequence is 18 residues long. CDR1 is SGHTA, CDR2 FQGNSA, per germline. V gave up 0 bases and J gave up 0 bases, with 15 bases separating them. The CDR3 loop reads CASSLALILRGSGNTIYF. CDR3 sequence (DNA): TGTGCCAGCAGCTTAGCGTTAATATTGCGGGGCTCTGGAAACACCATATATTTT.

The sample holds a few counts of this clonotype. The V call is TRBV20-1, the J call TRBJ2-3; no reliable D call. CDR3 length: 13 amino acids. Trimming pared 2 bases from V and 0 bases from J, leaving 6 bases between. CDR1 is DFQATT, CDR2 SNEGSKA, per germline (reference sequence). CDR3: CSARNSSTDTQYF. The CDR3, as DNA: TGCAGTGCTAGAAACTCTAGCACAGATACGCAGTATTTT.

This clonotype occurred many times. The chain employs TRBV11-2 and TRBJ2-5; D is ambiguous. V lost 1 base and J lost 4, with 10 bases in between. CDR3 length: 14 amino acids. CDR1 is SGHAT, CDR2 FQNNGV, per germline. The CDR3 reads CASSLVGVPETQYF. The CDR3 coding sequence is TGTGCCAGCAGCTTAGTTGGGGTCCCAGAGACCCAGTACTTC.

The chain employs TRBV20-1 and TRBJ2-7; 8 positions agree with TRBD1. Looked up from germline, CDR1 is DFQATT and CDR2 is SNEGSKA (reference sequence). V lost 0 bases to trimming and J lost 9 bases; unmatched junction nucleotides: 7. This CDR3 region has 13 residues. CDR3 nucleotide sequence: TGCAGTGCTAGAGATGGGACAGGTCTGGGGCAGTACTTC. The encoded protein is CSARDGTGLGQYF.

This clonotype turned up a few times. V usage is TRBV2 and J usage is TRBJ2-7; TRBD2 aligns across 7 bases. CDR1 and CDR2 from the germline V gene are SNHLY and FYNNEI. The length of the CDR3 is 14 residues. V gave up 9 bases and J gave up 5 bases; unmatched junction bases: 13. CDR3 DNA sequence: TGTGCCAGTAGAGCGGGGCGGAGCAGGAACGAGCAGTACTTC. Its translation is CASRAGRSRNEQYF.

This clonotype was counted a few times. This chain's CDR3 is CASRRTQNTEAFF. As DNA, the CDR3 is TGTGCCAGTAGGCGGACACAGAACACTGAAGCTTTCTTT. The chain couples TRBV19 to TRBJ1-1; maybe TRBD1 (5 bases). CDR1 LNHDA and CDR2 SQIVND come from the germline V gene (reference sequence). Trimming left V 6 bases short and J 1 base short, with 9 bases between. The length of the CDR3 is 13 residues. Drawing the rest from reference TRBV19 and TRBJ1-1, the complete variable domain is DGGITQSPKYLFRKEGQNVTLSCEQNLNHDAMYWYRQDPGQGLRLIYYSQIVNDFQKGDIAEGYSVSREKKESFPLTVTSAQKNPTAFYLCASRRTQNTEAFFGQGTRLTVV.

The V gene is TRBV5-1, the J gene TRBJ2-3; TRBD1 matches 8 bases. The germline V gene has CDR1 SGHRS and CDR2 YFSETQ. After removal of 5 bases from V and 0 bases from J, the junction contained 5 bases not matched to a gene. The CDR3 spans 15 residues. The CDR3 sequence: CASRWTGTSTDTQYF. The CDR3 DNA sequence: TGCGCCAGCAGATGGACAGGGACTAGCACAGATACGCAGTATTTT.

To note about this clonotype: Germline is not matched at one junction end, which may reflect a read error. The CDR3 sequence: CASSQDLRGAATF. Here the CDR3 DNA reads TGTGCCAGCAGCCAAGATTTGCGGGGGGCCGCGACTTTC. V usage is TRBV4-2 and J usage is TRBJ2-1; TRBD2 matches at 8 bases. This CDR3 is built from 13 residues. The V gene's germline CDR1 is LGHNA and CDR2 YNFKEQ.

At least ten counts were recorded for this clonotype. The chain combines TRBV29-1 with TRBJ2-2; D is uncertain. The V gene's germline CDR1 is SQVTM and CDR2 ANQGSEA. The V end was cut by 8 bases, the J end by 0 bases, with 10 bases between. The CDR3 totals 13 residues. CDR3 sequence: CSTTGPNTGELFF. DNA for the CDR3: TGCAGCACCACCGGACCGAACACCGGGGAGCTGTTTTTT.

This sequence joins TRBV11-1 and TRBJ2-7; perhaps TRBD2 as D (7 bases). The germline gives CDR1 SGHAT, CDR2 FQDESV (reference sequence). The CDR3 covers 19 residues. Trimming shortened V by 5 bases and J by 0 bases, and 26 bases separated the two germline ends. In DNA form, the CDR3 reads TGTGCCAGCAGCCACCTTAAGGACCGCAACGGGGGGCTCTCCTACGAGCAGTACTTC. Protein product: CASSHLKDRNGGLSYEQYF.

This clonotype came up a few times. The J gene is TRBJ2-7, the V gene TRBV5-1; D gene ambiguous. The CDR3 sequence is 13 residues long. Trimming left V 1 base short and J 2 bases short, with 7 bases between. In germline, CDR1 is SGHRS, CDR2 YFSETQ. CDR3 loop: CASSLPSPYEQYF. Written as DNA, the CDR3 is TGCGCCAGCAGCTTGCCTAGTCCCTACGAGCAGTACTTC.

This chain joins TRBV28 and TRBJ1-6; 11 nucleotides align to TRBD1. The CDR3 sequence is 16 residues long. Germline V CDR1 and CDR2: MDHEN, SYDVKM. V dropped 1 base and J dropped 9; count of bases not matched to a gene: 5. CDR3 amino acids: CASSLSRTGGPSPLHF. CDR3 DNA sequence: TGTGCCAGCAGTTTATCCCGGACAGGGGGCCCTTCACCCCTCCACTTT.

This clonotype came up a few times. The CDR3 reads CASSWTPGLAAYNEQFF. In nucleotides, the CDR3 is TGTGCCAGCAGCTGGACCCCGGGACTAGCGGCCTACAATGAGCAGTTCTTC. The gene calls are TRBV5-8 and TRBJ2-1, with 11 bases lining up with TRBD2. The CDR3 is 17 residues long. Trimming took 3 bases from V and 2 from J; bases not matched to a gene: 7. CDR1 is SGHTS and CDR2 is YDEGEE in the germline V gene.

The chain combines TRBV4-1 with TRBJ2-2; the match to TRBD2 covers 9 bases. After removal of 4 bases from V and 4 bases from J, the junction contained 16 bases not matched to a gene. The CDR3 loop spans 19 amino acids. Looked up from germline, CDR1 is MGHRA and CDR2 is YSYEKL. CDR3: CASSPQIIRLADSTGELFF. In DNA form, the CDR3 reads TGCGCCAGCAGCCCGCAGATCATTCGACTAGCGGATTCCACCGGGGAGCTGTTTTTT.

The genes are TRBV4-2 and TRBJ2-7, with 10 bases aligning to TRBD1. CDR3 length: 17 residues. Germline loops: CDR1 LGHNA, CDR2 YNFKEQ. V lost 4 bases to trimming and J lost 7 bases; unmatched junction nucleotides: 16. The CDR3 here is CASSLPAGTGATGEQYF. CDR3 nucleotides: TGTGCCAGCAGCCTCCCCGCCGGGACAGGGGCAACCGGGGAGCAGTACTTC.

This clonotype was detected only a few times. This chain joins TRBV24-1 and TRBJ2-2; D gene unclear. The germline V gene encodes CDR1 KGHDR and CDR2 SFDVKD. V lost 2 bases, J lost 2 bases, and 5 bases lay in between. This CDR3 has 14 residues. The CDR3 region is CATSDYGNTGELFF. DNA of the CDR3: TGTGCCACCAGTGATTACGGAAACACCGGGGAGCTGTTTTTT.

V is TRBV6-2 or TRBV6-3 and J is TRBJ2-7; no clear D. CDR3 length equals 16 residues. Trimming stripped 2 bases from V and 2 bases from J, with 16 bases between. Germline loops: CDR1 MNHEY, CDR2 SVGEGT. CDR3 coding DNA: TGTGCCAGCAGTTACCGCCGGACCAGAGCACCCTACGAGCAGTACTTC. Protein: CASSYRRTRAPYEQYF.

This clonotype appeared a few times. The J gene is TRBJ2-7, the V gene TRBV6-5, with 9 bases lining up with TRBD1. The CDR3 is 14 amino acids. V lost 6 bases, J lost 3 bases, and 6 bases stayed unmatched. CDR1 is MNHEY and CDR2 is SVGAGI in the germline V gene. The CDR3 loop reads CASRSSTGGYEQYF. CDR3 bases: TGTGCCAGCAGATCCTCGACAGGGGGCTACGAGCAGTACTTC.

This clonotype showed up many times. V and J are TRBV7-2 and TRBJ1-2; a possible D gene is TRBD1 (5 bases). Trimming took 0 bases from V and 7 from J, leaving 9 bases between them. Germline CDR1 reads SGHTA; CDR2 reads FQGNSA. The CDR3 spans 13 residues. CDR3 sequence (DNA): TGTGCCAGCAGCTTAGCCAGGGTTGGTGGCTACACCTTC. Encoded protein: CASSLARVGGYTF.

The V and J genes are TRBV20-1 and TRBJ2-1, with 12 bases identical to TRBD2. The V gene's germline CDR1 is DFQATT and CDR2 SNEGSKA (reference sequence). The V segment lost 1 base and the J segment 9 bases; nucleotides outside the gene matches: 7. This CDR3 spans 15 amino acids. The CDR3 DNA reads TGCAGTGCTAGAGTTATAACTAGCGGGAGGCTTGAGCAGTTCTTC. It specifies CSARVITSGRLEQFF.